These 21 T cell receptor beta chains originate from one sample sequenced in a study of beta chain features in type 1 diabetes (dated by TCRdb to about 2018). Receptors were amplified or captured by the immunoSEQ multiplex PCR assay. The entire isolated RNA was reverse transcribed using the High Capacity cDNA Reverse Transcription Kit, and thus expressed TCRB transcripts were sequenced. TCRdb re-hosts the immuneACCESS table, in-frame sequences only. Its copies lack some clones; in the studies checked, an unresolved V gene accounts for under half of them, and the cause for the rest is not known. This sample comprises under 450,000 clones, roughly 14% of them detected only once. The ten largest account for approximately 0.035% of the sample. The sequenced sample was naive CD4+ T cells from blood. The sample's cell subset or site label, in plain terms: true naive CD4+ T cells. The receptor source for this set is a man aged 25-45 years in good health.

V gene TRBV30 combines with J gene TRBJ1-4, with D uncertain. Germline CDR1 GTSNPN, CDR2 SVGIG (reference sequence). V shed 0 bases and J shed 1 base, with 6 bases lying between them. The CDR3 runs 14 residues. CDR3 DNA: TGTGCCTGGAGTGTACGCAGAACTAATGAAAAACTGTTTTTT. It yields the protein CAWSVRRTNEKLFF.

This clone was counted between two and nine times. The chain couples TRBV2 to TRBJ1-1; no definite D call. V lost 8 bases to trimming and J lost 1 base, with 17 bases between them. The CDR3 covers 15 residues. The germline V gene has CDR1 SNHLY and CDR2 FYNNEI. The CDR3: CASQQPRATNTEAFF. The CDR3 DNA reads TGTGCCAGCCAGCAACCGAGGGCCACGAACACTGAAGCTTTCTTT.

This chain connects TRBV7-2 to TRBJ2-4; D gene ambiguous. The germline V gene encodes CDR1 SGHTA and CDR2 FQGNSA. This CDR3 is 16 amino acids long. Trimming stripped 1 base from V and 0 bases from J, with 10 bases between. The CDR3 region is CASSLESWQAKNIQYF. CDR3 nucleotide sequence: TGTGCCAGCAGCTTAGAGTCCTGGCAAGCCAAAAACATTCAGTACTTC.

This clone was seen a few times. The J gene is TRBJ1-2, the V gene TRBV27, with D tentatively TRBD1 (5 bases). The germline V and J ends were trimmed by 3 bases and 8 bases, with 19 bases remaining between them. CDR1 is MNHEY and CDR2 is SMNVEV in the germline V gene (reference sequence). The CDR3 extends over 15 amino acids. The CDR3 DNA is TGTGCCAGCAGTTTTCTGGGGCAGGGCGGTCACGGCTACACCTTC. Residues: CASSFLGQGGHGYTF.

Worth noting for this clone: It may be a read error: a sequence one base away is much more abundant. The chain joins TRBV25-1 to TRBJ2-5; D remains ambiguous. Germline values: CDR1 MGHDK, CDR2 SYGVNS. This CDR3 region has 11 residues. With 5 bases removed from V and 5 bases from J, the gap between germline ends came to 6 bases. CDR3 amino acids: CASSLGETQYF. CDR3 sequence (DNA): TGTGCCAGCAGTTTGGGGGAGACCCAGTACTTC.

Of note for this clone: The sample holds other DNA sequences that translate to the same CDR3. The chain uses TRBV18 and TRBJ2-5; D unclear. V was clipped by 2 bases and J by 5 bases, with 6 bases between them. The CDR3 contains 12 residues. Germline-derived CDR1 and CDR2 are KGHSH and LQKENI. DNA for the CDR3: TGTGCCAGCTCACCATACGGCGAGACCCAGTACTTC. Translation: CASSPYGETQYF.

This clone was seen only a few times. The rearrangement links TRBV5-4 to TRBJ2-7, with TRBD2 identical over 9 bases. CDR3 length equals 14 residues. J lost 6 bases, V lost 5 bases, and 9 bases had no gene match. CDR1 and CDR2 from the germline V gene are SGHNT and YYREEE (reference sequence). CDR3 sequence: CASRKAGGTLEQYF. The CDR3 region has the DNA TGTGCCAGCAGGAAAGCGGGGGGTACCCTCGAGCAGTACTTC.

The table lists this clone with a few counts. This chain uses TRBV7-2 with TRBJ2-1, with 12 bases that match TRBD2. The CDR3 contains 15 residues. Germline-derived CDR1 and CDR2 are SGHTA and FQGNSA. V gave up 6 bases and J gave up 4 bases; unmatched junction bases: 4. The CDR3 is CASRPLAGGYNEQFF. The CDR3 DNA sequence: TGTGCCAGCAGGCCTCTAGCGGGAGGGTACAATGAGCAGTTCTTC.

This clone has more than one count but fewer than ten. The V call is TRBV4-1, the J call TRBJ2-3; D might be TRBD1 (5 bases). The CDR3 consists of 12 residues. The ends were cut back, 0 bases at V and 12 bases at J, with 10 bases in the middle. Germline CDR1 MGHRA, CDR2 YSYEKL. The CDR3 coding sequence is TGCGCCAGCAGCCAAGATACAGGTTTACAGTATTTT. It translates to CASSQDTGLQYF.

This clone has more than one count but fewer than ten. The chain joins TRBV7-2 to TRBJ2-3; perhaps TRBD2 as D (5 bases). V was clipped by 0 bases and J by 2 bases, with 12 bases between them. Germline V gene lookup returns CDR1 SGHTA and CDR2 FQGNSA. The CDR3 is 16 residues long. The CDR3 sequence is CASSLASAQITDTQYF. In nucleotides, the CDR3 is TGTGCCAGCAGCTTAGCTAGCGCCCAAATCACAGATACGCAGTATTTT.

There are a few counts of this clone. The chain couples TRBV25-1 to TRBJ2-5; 8 nucleotides agree with TRBD2. V gave up 6 bases and J gave up 4 bases; unmatched junction bases: 7. This CDR3 region has 14 residues. Germline CDR1 reads MGHDK; CDR2 reads SYGVNS. CDR3 loop: CASRAGVGPETQYF. The CDR3 region has the DNA TGTGCCAGCAGAGCGGGGGTCGGGCCAGAGACCCAGTACTTC.

The table lists this clone with a few counts. This chain connects TRBV23-1 to TRBJ2-3; 7 bases line up with TRBD2. TRBV23-1 counts as an open reading frame of uncertain function. The CDR3 totals 15 residues. Trimming took 6 bases from V and 2 from J; bases not matched to a gene: 8. In nucleotides, the CDR3 is TGCGCCAGCAGCAAAGCGGGAATCCCCACAGATACGCAGTATTTT. Its translation: CASSKAGIPTDTQYF.

This clone turned up a few times. The chain carries TRBV6-5 and TRBJ2-3; D may be TRBD1 (6 bases). The germline V and J ends were trimmed by 6 bases and 4 bases, with 14 bases remaining between them. Germline V CDR1 and CDR2: MNHEY, SVGAGI. CDR3 length: 14 amino acids. The CDR3 protein is CASSSQGFADTQYF. The CDR3 region has the DNA TGTGCCAGCAGCTCCCAGGGGTTCGCAGATACGCAGTATTTT.

V and J are TRBV7-9 and TRBJ2-7; D not resolved. V lost 1 base, J lost 0 bases, and 7 bases lay in between. This CDR3 is 14 amino acids long. Germline V CDR1 and CDR2: SEHNR, FQNEAQ (reference sequence). DNA of the CDR3: TGTGCCAGCAGCTTAGGGATGAACTCCTACGAGCAGTACGTC. Amino acid sequence: CASSLGMNSYEQYV.

The chain recombines TRBV4-1 with TRBJ2-1; D may be TRBD2 (6 bases). In germline, CDR1 is MGHRA, CDR2 YSYEKL. V was pared by 0 bases and J by 6 bases, with 15 bases between. This CDR3 spans 16 amino acids. CDR3 DNA: TGCGCCAGCAGCCAAGATTTCGGGCGGGGAGCCAATGAGCAGTTCTTC. Encoded protein: CASSQDFGRGANEQFF.

The chain joins TRBV29-1 to TRBJ2-1, with TRBD2 matching over 7 bases. CDR3 size: 13 residues. The V segment lost 1 base and the J segment 8 bases; nucleotides outside the gene matches: 5. CDR1 is SQVTM and CDR2 is ANQGSEA in the germline V gene. CDR3 in amino acids: CSVEAPGRDEQFF. CDR3 DNA: TGCAGCGTTGAAGCCCCAGGGAGGGATGAGCAGTTCTTC.

There are a few counts of this clone. This chain joins TRBV14 and TRBJ2-1; D not resolved. The CDR3 sequence is 14 residues long. Germline loops: CDR1 SGHDN, CDR2 FVKESK. V was clipped by 4 bases and J by 5 bases, with 12 bases between them. Here the CDR3 DNA reads TGTGCCAGCAGCCCCCTTTTGATTGACAATGAGCAGTTCTTC. Protein: CASSPLLIDNEQFF.

The chain recombines TRBV11-3 with TRBJ2-1; TRBD2 aligns across 8 bases. Looked up from germline, CDR1 is SGHNT and CDR2 is YENEEA. Losses at the gene ends were 0 bases for V and 9 bases for J; bases not matched to a gene: 10. This CDR3 region has 16 residues. This chain's CDR3 is CASSLESGRRLGEQFF. The CDR3 region has the DNA TGTGCCAGCAGCTTAGAAAGCGGGAGAAGGTTAGGTGAGCAGTTCTTC.

This clone was seen a handful of times. The rearrangement links TRBV20-1 to TRBJ2-7; D is unclear. With 2 bases removed from V and 6 bases from J, the gap between germline ends came to 8 bases. Germline values: CDR1 DFQATT, CDR2 SNEGSKA (reference sequence). The CDR3 has 11 residues. CDR3 sequence (DNA): TGCAGTGCTAGAATTACGCTCGAGCAGTACTTC. Translated, it gives CSARITLEQYF.

The J gene is TRBJ1-4, the V gene TRBV11-2, with D possibly being TRBD1 (5 bases). The ends were cut back, 1 base at V and 4 bases at J, with 13 bases in the middle. Germline CDR1 SGHAT, CDR2 FQNNGV. The CDR3 is 16 amino acids. CDR3 sequence: CASSLGRRDFNEKLFF. In nucleotides, the CDR3 is TGTGCCAGCAGCTTAGGCCGCCGGGACTTTAATGAAAAACTGTTTTTT.

This clone has more than one count but fewer than ten. V usage is TRBV7-9 and J usage is TRBJ1-6; D unresolved. The CDR3 runs to 14 residues. V lost 3 bases to trimming and J lost 11 bases, with 14 bases between them. Per germline, CDR1 SEHNR and CDR2 FQNEAQ (reference sequence). CDR3 sequence reads: CASSFWTVETPLHF. For the CDR3, the DNA is TGTGCCAGCAGCTTCTGGACGGTGGAGACACCCCTCCACTTT. The full variable domain, completed using reference TRBV7-9 and TRBJ1-6, is DTGVSQNPRHKITKRGQNVTFRCDPISEHNRLYWYRQTLGQGPEFLTYFQNEAQLEKSRLLSDRFSAERPKGSFSTLEIQRTEQGDSAMYLCASSFWTVETPLHFGNGTRLTVT.